Listed here are 21 T cell receptor beta chains from one sample, sequenced in a study of T cell responses to AZD1222 COVID-19 vaccine. Libraries were prepared by immunoSEQ multiplex PCR; TCRdb keeps only in-frame clonotypes and omits some of them. The table includes about 180,000 clones, around 89% detected once. The sample here was peripheral blood, taken 28 days after the second AZD1222 dose. Receptors originate from an adult who received the AZD1222 COVID-19 vaccine.

The genes are TRBV15 and TRBJ2-1, with 7 nucleotides matching TRBD2. Germline CDR1 LNHNV, CDR2 YYDKDF (reference sequence). After removal of 0 bases from V and 4 bases from J, the junction contained 3 bases not matched to a gene. The CDR3 runs 15 residues. The CDR3 region is CATSRDLGGYNEQFF. Written as DNA, the CDR3 is TGTGCCACCAGCAGAGATCTCGGGGGGTACAATGAGCAGTTCTTC.

The chain is built from TRBV28 and TRBJ2-7, with D tentatively TRBD2 (6 bases). Germline CDR1 is MDHEN and CDR2 is SYDVKM. This CDR3 region has 12 residues. The V end lost 7 bases, the J end lost 4 bases, and 11 bases lay between the germline ends. Here the CDR3 reads CASTTGLYEQYF. In DNA form, the CDR3 reads TGTGCCAGCACAACAGGACTATACGAGCAGTACTTC.

The J gene is TRBJ2-1, the V gene TRBV7-9; D possibly matches TRBD1 or TRBD2 (6 bases each). The V gene lost 5 bases and the J gene lost 1 base, with 12 bases spanning the gap. Per germline, CDR1 SEHNR and CDR2 FQNEAQ (reference sequence). The CDR3 contains 15 residues. The chain's CDR3 is CASSQRGDSYNEQFF. The CDR3 DNA is TGTGCCAGCAGCCAGAGGGGGGATTCCTACAATGAGCAGTTCTTC.

The chain employs TRBV21-1 and TRBJ2-4; TRBD2 was called by the table and not checked on the DNA. TRBV21-1 is noted as a pseudogene. The CDR3 is 16 amino acids. The CDR3 nucleotides read TGTGCCAGCAGCAACAGACTAGCGGGAGGGCCAAACATTCAGTACTTC. It is translated as CASSNRLAGGPNIQYF.

This clone occurred once. The V call is TRBV5-6, the J call TRBJ1-2, with a possible D match to TRBD1 (5 bases). Germline V gene sequence: CDR1 SGHDT, CDR2 YYEEEE. The germline V and J ends were trimmed by 5 bases and 6 bases, with 8 bases remaining between them. The CDR3 runs to 11 residues. CDR3 in amino acids: CASSIGDGYTF. DNA of the CDR3: TGTGCCAGCAGTATAGGGGATGGCTACACCTTC.

The V gene is TRBV10-3, the J gene TRBJ2-2; possibly TRBD1 for D (5 bases). V dropped 6 bases and J dropped 0 bases, with 17 bases sitting between them. The CDR3 contains 17 residues. Germline V CDR1 and CDR2: ENHRY, SYGVKD. CDR3 sequence (DNA): TGTGCCATCAGACCCCAGGGCAGGAGTTCGAACACCGGGGAGCTGTTTTTT. This sequence encodes CAIRPQGRSSNTGELFF.

CDR3 sequence (DNA): TGCGCCAGCAGCTTGGGTGGGACAGGGGGCTATGAGCAGTACTTC. It translates to CASSLGGTGGYEQYF. The chain couples TRBV5-1 to TRBJ2-7, with 12 bases that match TRBD1. The CDR3 runs 15 residues. Trimming removed 0 bases from V and 7 bases from J; junction bases left unmatched: 5. Germline V gene lookup returns CDR1 SGHRS and CDR2 YFSETQ.

The chain has TRBV6-5 and TRBJ1-2; D gene unclear. This CDR3 region has 13 residues. V lost 6 bases to trimming and J lost 7 bases, with 15 bases between them. The germline V gene encodes CDR1 MNHEY and CDR2 SVGAGI. The CDR3 region has the DNA TGTGCCAGCAGCGGTACCCTTGATCGTGGCTACACCTTC. Its protein is CASSGTLDRGYTF.

This chain connects TRBV28 to TRBJ2-3, with D perhaps given as TRBD1 or TRBD2 (6 bases each). CDR1 is MDHEN and CDR2 is SYDVKM in the germline V gene. V dropped 7 bases and J dropped 5 bases, with 19 bases sitting between them. The CDR3 extends over 15 amino acids. DNA of the CDR3: TGTGCCAGCACCCCGGAGGGCAGGGGAGTAGATACGCAGTATTTT. The encoded protein is CASTPEGRGVDTQYF.

The chain uses TRBV6-5 and TRBJ2-3; tentative D call: TRBD2 (6 bases). The germline V gene encodes CDR1 MNHEY and CDR2 SVGAGI. Between the trimmed V and J ends, which lost 6 bases and 0 bases, there was a span of 13 bases. The CDR3 has 15 residues. This chain's CDR3 is CASSPGSGSTDTQYF. DNA for the CDR3: TGTGCCAGCAGCCCCGGGAGCGGGAGCACAGATACGCAGTATTTT.

The CDR3 region has the DNA TGTGCCAGCTCACCACCAGCTCAAGAGACCCAGTACTTC. Amino acids: CASSPPAQETQYF. This chain uses TRBV18 with TRBJ2-5; no clear D gene. This CDR3 contains 13 residues. Germline CDR1 and CDR2: KGHSH and LQKENI. Trimming shortened V by 0 bases and J by 2 bases, and 4 bases separated the two germline ends. The variable domain in full, completed from reference TRBV18 and TRBJ2-5, reads NAGVMQNPRHLVRRRGQEARLRCSPMKGHSHVYWYRQLPEEGLKFMVYLQKENIIDESGMPKERFSAEFPKEGPSILRIQQVVRGDSAAYFCASSPPAQETQYFGPGTRLLVL.

The chain combines TRBV10-3 with TRBJ2-1, with 10 bases identical to TRBD2. Trimming removed 4 bases from V and 6 bases from J; junction bases left unmatched: 0. Germline CDR1 reads ENHRY; CDR2 reads SYGVKD. The CDR3 runs 13 residues. CDR3 loop: CAISGTSGNEQFF. CDR3 bases: TGTGCCATCAGTGGGACTAGCGGCAATGAGCAGTTCTTC.

The chain carries TRBV2 and TRBJ2-6; a possible D gene is TRBD2 (6 bases). V dropped 4 bases and J dropped 0 bases, with 16 bases sitting between them. CDR1 and CDR2 (germline): SNHLY, FYNNEI. This CDR3 region has 18 residues. The CDR3 sequence is CASSVISGLLSGANVLTF. The DNA of the CDR3 is TGTGCCAGCAGTGTTATTAGCGGATTACTCTCTGGGGCCAACGTCCTGACTTTC.

The rearrangement uses TRBV19 and TRBJ2-1, with 9 positions matching TRBD2. V lost 6 bases, J lost 2 bases, and 8 bases stayed unmatched. Germline CDR1 is LNHDA and CDR2 is SQIVND (reference sequence). This CDR3 is built from 16 residues. CDR3 coding DNA: TGTGCCAGTAGCTTCGAAGGCGGGAGGGCCTACAATGAGCAGTTCTTC. This encodes CASSFEGGRAYNEQFF. The full variable domain, in which reference TRBV19 and TRBJ2-1 provide the parts outside the CDR3, is DGGITQSPKYLFRKEGQNVTLSCEQNLNHDAMYWYRQDPGQGLRLIYYSQIVNDFQKGDIAEGYSVSREKKESFPLTVTSAQKNPTAFYLCASSFEGGRAYNEQFFGPGTRLTVL.

The gene calls are TRBV6-5 and TRBJ1-2; D possibly corresponds to TRBD1 (5 bases). Trimming cost V 4 bases and J 4 bases, with 16 bases left between them. CDR1 is MNHEY and CDR2 is SVGAGI in the germline V gene. The CDR3 length is 15 residues. DNA of the CDR3: TGTGCCAGCAGTTCGGCGATACAGGCGGTCTATGGCTACACCTTC. Its translation: CASSSAIQAVYGYTF.

The CDR3 region has the DNA TGTGCCTGGAGTGTACTGGGGGGACAGCCCCAGCATTTT. Translating it yields CAWSVLGGQPQHF. The J gene is TRBJ1-5, the V gene TRBV30; D might be TRBD1 (5 bases). CDR3 length equals 13 residues. The V end was cut by 0 bases, the J end by 7 bases, with 10 bases between. CDR1 and CDR2 from the germline V gene are GTSNPN and SVGIG (reference sequence). Combining the CDR3 with reference TRBV30 and TRBJ1-5 gives the whole variable domain SQTIHQWPATLVQPVGSPLSLECTVEGTSNPNLYWYRQAAGRGLQLLFYSVGIGQISSEVPQNLSASRPQDRQFILSSKKLLLSDSGFYLCAWSVLGGQPQHFGDGTRLSIL.

The V and J genes are TRBV28 and TRBJ2-1, with no clear D. Trimming cost V 1 base and J 6 bases, with 10 bases left between them. The V gene's germline CDR1 is MDHEN and CDR2 SYDVKM. There are 14 residues in the CDR3. The CDR3 loop is CASSLSRQSNEQFF. In DNA form, the CDR3 reads TGTGCCAGCAGTTTATCTAGGCAGAGCAATGAGCAGTTCTTC.

V usage is TRBV7-2 and J usage is TRBJ2-7; 9 nucleotides line up with TRBD1. V trimming: 4 bases; J trimming: 9 bases; junction bases outside the gene matches: 1. CDR1 SGHTA and CDR2 FQGNSA come from the germline V gene. The CDR3 length is 11 residues. In nucleotides, the CDR3 is TGTGCCAGCAGCTCGGGACAGGGGCAGTACTTC. Its translation is CASSSGQGQYF.

The chain links TRBV7-3 to TRBJ2-2, with D maybe TRBD2 (6 bases). Germline CDR1 reads SGHTA; CDR2 reads FQGTGA. This CDR3 has 13 residues. Trimming shortened V by 5 bases and J by 5 bases, and 9 bases separated the two germline ends. CDR3 sequence reads: CASSPGDTGELFF. The CDR3 nucleotides are TGTGCCAGCAGCCCGGGGGATACCGGGGAGCTGTTTTTT.

The chain carries TRBV30 and TRBJ2-1; TRBD2 matches at 9 bases. This CDR3 has 19 amino acids. Trimming removed 0 bases from V and 3 bases from J; junction bases left unmatched: 15. From germline, CDR1 is GTSNPN and CDR2 SVGIG (reference sequence). CDR3 sequence: CAWSVLRRTSGRNYNEQFF. In DNA form, the CDR3 reads TGTGCCTGGAGTGTACTTAGGCGAACGAGCGGGAGGAACTACAATGAGCAGTTCTTC.

The V call is TRBV5-1, the J call TRBJ1-2; unclear D gene. V lost 4 bases and J 6 bases, leaving 19 bases between the germline ends. In germline, CDR1 is SGHRS, CDR2 YFSETQ. CDR3 length: 15 residues. CDR3 nucleotides: TGCGCCAGCAGCCCTAACACCGGGAACTTTGATGGCTACACCTTC. Its translation: CASSPNTGNFDGYTF. Together with reference TRBV5-1 and TRBJ1-2, the CDR3 gives the full variable domain: KAGVTQTPRYLIKTRGQQVTLSCSPISGHRSVSWYQQTPGQGLQFLFEYFSETQRNKGNFPGRFSGRQFSNSRSEMNVSTLELGDSALYLCASSPNTGNFDGYTFGSGTRLTVV.